Listed here are 26 T cell receptor beta chains from one sample, sequenced in a study of blood T cell repertoires in COVID-19. Data came from immunoSEQ multiplex PCR; TCRdb stores just in-frame clones and leaves some out. The sample has approximately 210,000 clones, around 84% seen once. The specimen was peripheral blood. The source is a young man with active or convalescent COVID-19.

The gene calls are TRBV28 and TRBJ2-7, with D maybe TRBD2 (6 bases). The CDR3 is 15 residues long. Germline V gene sequence: CDR1 MDHEN, CDR2 SYDVKM. The V and J ends lost 2 bases and 5 bases respectively, with 16 bases between them. In DNA form, the CDR3 reads TGTGCCAGCAGTTTAGGGACTCCGAATTCCCACGAGCAGTACTTC. Protein product: CASSLGTPNSHEQYF.

This clone was counted a single time. V usage is TRBV28 and J usage is TRBJ2-1; tentatively, D is TRBD1 (6 bases). V gave up 0 bases and J gave up 1 base, with 10 bases separating them. This CDR3 region has 16 residues. Germline-derived CDR1 and CDR2 are MDHEN and SYDVKM. CDR3 bases: TGTGCCAGCAGTTTATGGCAGGGGAGTTCCTACAATGAGCAGTTCTTC. Its translation: CASSLWQGSSYNEQFF.

This clone was observed a handful of times. The gene calls are TRBV18 and TRBJ1-4, with a tentative D call TRBD1 (5 bases). The V end was cut by 1 base, the J end by 1 base, with 7 bases between. The CDR3 length is 15 residues. Looked up from germline, CDR1 is KGHSH and CDR2 is LQKENI. CDR3 amino acids: CASSPQGITNEKLFF. The CDR3 DNA sequence: TGTGCCAGCTCACCACAGGGGATAACTAATGAAAAACTGTTTTTT.

The rearrangement uses TRBV24-1 and TRBJ2-3; D call uncertain. V shed 5 bases and J shed 0 bases, with 5 bases lying between them. The CDR3 is made up of 13 amino acids. CDR1 and CDR2 (germline): KGHDR, SFDVKD. The CDR3: CATSAVSTDTQYF. CDR3 DNA: TGTGCCACCAGTGCAGTGAGCACAGATACGCAGTATTTT.

This sequence joins TRBV7-2 and TRBJ2-5; 8 nucleotides agree with TRBD2. The V gene end was trimmed by 3 bases and the J gene end by 3 bases; junction bases not matched to a gene: 6. This CDR3 comprises 15 residues. CDR1 SGHTA and CDR2 FQGNSA come from the germline V gene. The CDR3 is CASSLAGTREETQYF. The CDR3 bases are TGTGCCAGCAGCTTGGCCGGGACTAGAGAAGAGACCCAGTACTTC.

This clone was found once. The J gene is TRBJ2-1, the V gene TRBV5-1; 9 nucleotides agree with TRBD2. The germline V gene has CDR1 SGHRS and CDR2 YFSETQ. This CDR3 has 17 residues. V was clipped by 0 bases and J by 1 base; unmatched bases: 5. The CDR3 DNA follows: TGCGCCAGCAGCTTGGGGCGGGGGGGCCCTTCCTACAATGAGCAGTTCTTC. The encoded protein is CASSLGRGGPSYNEQFF.

This clone came up once. Other DNA sequences in this specimen translate into the identical CDR3. V usage is TRBV7-9 and J usage is TRBJ2-3, with 7 nucleotides matching TRBD1. The CDR3 runs 14 residues. V lost 5 bases to trimming and J lost 0 bases; unmatched junction nucleotides: 2. The germline CDR1 and CDR2 sequences are SEHNR and FQNEAQ (reference sequence). The CDR3 sequence: CASSGRGSTDTQYF. DNA for the CDR3: TGTGCCAGCAGCGGCAGGGGGAGCACAGATACGCAGTATTTT. The whole variable domain, remainder taken from reference TRBV7-9 and TRBJ2-3, is DTGVSQNPRHKITKRGQNVTFRCDPISEHNRLYWYRQTLGQGPEFLTYFQNEAQLEKSRLLSDRFSAERPKGSFSTLEIQRTEQGDSAMYLCASSGRGSTDTQYFGPGTRLTVL.

CDR3 sequence: CASSHSIEPDNEQFF. CDR3 coding DNA: TGTGCCAGCAGCCATTCAATCGAGCCGGACAATGAGCAGTTCTTC. V and J are TRBV11-1 and TRBJ2-1; the D is unclear. Per germline, CDR1 SGHAT and CDR2 FQDESV (reference sequence). The CDR3 is 15 residues long. V lost 5 bases and J 5 bases, leaving 16 bases between the germline ends. Filled out from reference TRBV11-1 and TRBJ2-1, the complete variable domain reads EAEVAQSPRYKITEKSQAVAFWCDPISGHATLYWYRQILGQGPELLVQFQDESVVDDSQLPKDRFSAERLKGVDSTLKIQPAELGDSAMYLCASSHSIEPDNEQFFGPGTRLTVL.

The V and J genes are TRBV4-3 and TRBJ1-4, with D maybe TRBD1 (6 bases). CDR1 is LGHNA, CDR2 YSLEER, per germline. The CDR3 loop spans 15 amino acids. Trimming pared 4 bases from V and 5 bases from J, leaving 14 bases between. CDR3 in DNA: TGCGCCAGCAGCCCCCGGGGAGGGGGAAATGAAAAACTGTTTTTT. This codes for CASSPRGGGNEKLFF.

V is TRBV4-2 and J is TRBJ1-6, with D perhaps TRBD1 (6 bases). This CDR3 has 16 residues. CDR1 LGHNA and CDR2 YNFKEQ come from the germline V gene. Trimming stripped 1 base from V and 9 bases from J, with 16 bases between. The CDR3 DNA sequence: TGTGCCAGCAGCCAAGGACTTCAGGGGAGGGCTTCACCCCTCCACTTT. Its protein is CASSQGLQGRASPLHF.

V and J are TRBV7-3 and TRBJ1-2; 7 nucleotides align to TRBD1. The CDR3 has 13 amino acids. J was trimmed by 8 bases and V by 5 bases; bases with no gene match: 8. Germline values: CDR1 SGHTA, CDR2 FQGTGA. The CDR3 nucleotides read TGTGCCAGCAGCCAATCGACAGGGTACGGCTACACCTTC. Protein sequence: CASSQSTGYGYTF. Full variable domain (rest looked up from reference TRBV7-3 and TRBJ1-2): GAGVSQTPSNKVTEKGKYVELRCDPISGHTALYWYRQSLGQGPEFLIYFQGTGAADDSGLPNDRFFAVRPEGSVSTLKIQRTERGDSAVYLCASSQSTGYGYTFGSGTRLTVV.

The CDR3, as DNA: TGTGCCAGTACCGTCGGACAGGGGGGCTATGGCTACACCTTC. Translation gives CASTVGQGGYGYTF. V is TRBV19 and J is TRBJ1-2; TRBD1 agrees at 10 bases. The length of the CDR3 is 14 residues. Germline values: CDR1 LNHDA, CDR2 SQIVND (reference sequence). V was clipped by 7 bases and J by 4 bases; unmatched bases: 6.

The chain joins TRBV4-2 to TRBJ1-2, with 7 positions matching TRBD1. The CDR3 totals 15 residues. In germline, CDR1 is LGHNA, CDR2 YNFKEQ. V was clipped by 3 bases and J by 8 bases; unmatched bases: 12. CDR3 residues: CASSQESQGLLGYTF. The DNA for the CDR3 is TGTGCCAGCAGCCAGGAATCACAGGGGTTGTTGGGCTACACCTTC.

The chain uses TRBV5-4 and TRBJ2-7; perhaps TRBD1 as D (5 bases). CDR1 is SGHNT and CDR2 is YYREEE in the germline V gene (reference sequence). The CDR3 runs 12 residues. V was shortened by 4 bases and J by 4 bases, with 9 bases between the two germline ends. The CDR3 spells CASSPDKYEQYF. The CDR3 DNA reads as TGTGCCAGCAGCCCGGACAAGTACGAGCAGTACTTC.

The chain joins TRBV27 to TRBJ1-5, with 7 bases aligning to TRBD1. CDR1 is MNHEY and CDR2 is SMNVEV in the germline V gene (reference sequence). The CDR3 spans 15 residues. The trim removed 3 bases at V and 2 bases at J, leaving 4 bases unmatched. CDR3 sequence: CASSLTGIGNQPQHF. The CDR3 nucleotides are TGTGCCAGCAGTTTGACAGGGATCGGCAATCAGCCCCAGCATTTT.

CDR3 nucleotide sequence: TGCGCCAGCAGCCAAGTCGCTAGCTCCTACGAGCAGTACTTC. It is translated as CASSQVASSYEQYF. The genes are TRBV4-1 and TRBJ2-7, with D unclear. This CDR3 has 14 amino acids. With 1 base removed from V and 0 bases from J, the gap between germline ends came to 7 bases. Germline V gives CDR1 MGHRA, CDR2 YSYEKL.

The gene calls are TRBV5-4 and TRBJ1-2, with a tentative D call TRBD1 (6 bases). This CDR3 region has 14 residues. V lost 2 bases to trimming and J lost 3 bases, with 11 bases between them. Germline CDR1 and CDR2: SGHNT and YYREEE (reference sequence). The chain's CDR3 is CASSLPGQHYGYTF. The CDR3 DNA sequence: TGTGCCAGCAGCTTACCGGGACAACACTATGGCTACACCTTC.

CDR3 DNA sequence: TGTGCCATCAGTCTAGCGGGAGGCACCTACGAGCAGTACTTC. Its translation: CAISLAGGTYEQYF. The gene calls are TRBV10-3 and TRBJ2-7; 11 nucleotides align to TRBD2. Germline V gene lookup returns CDR1 ENHRY and CDR2 SYGVKD. V dropped 5 bases and J dropped 2; count of bases not matched to a gene: 2. The CDR3 consists of 14 residues.

The chain carries TRBV3-1 (or the pseudogene TRBV3-2) and TRBJ2-3; D is unclear. The CDR3 runs to 14 residues. Germline loops: CDR1 LGHDT, CDR2 YNNKEL (reference sequence). V was clipped by 4 bases and J by 2 bases, with 10 bases between them. DNA for the CDR3: TGTGCCAGCAGCCCCTATACTTCCACAGATACGCAGTATTTT. The encoded protein is CASSPYTSTDTQYF.

The chain uses TRBV5-1 and TRBJ2-5, with D unclear. Germline CDR1 and CDR2: SGHRS and YFSETQ. The CDR3 has 10 residues. The CDR3 here is CAAVRETQYF. The CDR3 DNA reads as TGCGCGGCGGTTAGGGAGACCCAGTACTTC.

The V call is TRBV11-2, the J call TRBJ2-1; TRBD2 aligns across 7 bases. The J segment lost 5 bases and the V segment lost 5 bases, leaving 12 bases of the junction unmatched. CDR1 is SGHAT and CDR2 is FQNNGV in the germline V gene. The CDR3 is 16 residues long. This chain's CDR3 is CASSPSGWGGDNEQFF. CDR3 in DNA: TGTGCCAGCAGCCCCAGCGGGTGGGGGGGGGACAATGAGCAGTTCTTC.

The V and J genes are TRBV6-5 and TRBJ1-2; TRBD1 might be the D (6 bases). The CDR3 totals 15 residues. The germline V gene has CDR1 MNHEY and CDR2 SVGAGI. V lost 6 bases to trimming and J lost 2 bases, with 16 bases between them. The CDR3 region is CASREPRGINYGYTF. CDR3 nucleotide sequence: TGTGCCAGCAGAGAGCCTAGGGGGATAAACTATGGCTACACCTTC.

The V gene is TRBV18, the J gene TRBJ1-2, with D possibly being TRBD1 (5 bases). The CDR3 has 13 amino acids. Between the trimmed V and J ends, which lost 4 bases and 4 bases, there was a span of 10 bases. CDR1 KGHSH and CDR2 LQKENI come from the germline V gene. CDR3 amino acids: CASSLPGLYGYTF. The DNA for the CDR3 is TGTGCCAGCTCACTCCCAGGGCTCTATGGCTACACCTTC.

The chain employs TRBV7-2 and TRBJ1-5, with no clear D. Trimming took off 5 bases at V and 4 bases at J, with 9 bases between the two ends. CDR1 is SGHTA, CDR2 FQGNSA, per germline. The length of the CDR3 is 13 residues. This chain's CDR3 is CASSTRVNQPQHF. The DNA for the CDR3 is TGTGCCAGCAGCACTAGGGTTAATCAGCCCCAGCATTTT.

The rearrangement joins TRBV6-2 or TRBV6-3 to TRBJ2-7, with 9 bases lining up with TRBD1. The germline CDR1 and CDR2 sequences are MNHEY and SVGEGT. The CDR3 is 17 amino acids. The ends lost 5 bases at V and 5 bases at J; junction bases unmatched: 16. The CDR3 loop is CASSNPETGGVGHEQYF. Written as DNA, the CDR3 is TGTGCCAGCAGTAACCCGGAGACAGGGGGTGTCGGCCACGAGCAGTACTTC.

This chain uses TRBV25-1 with TRBJ1-2; unclear D gene. The CDR3 loop spans 13 amino acids. CDR1 and CDR2 (germline): MGHDK, SYGVNS. Trimming took 2 bases from V and 4 from J, leaving 8 bases between them. CDR3 DNA: TGTGCCAGCAGTGAACTGAGTTCCTATGGCTACACCTTC. Encoded protein: CASSELSSYGYTF.